These 19 T cell receptor beta chains originate from one sample sequenced in a study of blood T cell repertoires in COVID-19. Using immunoSEQ multiplex PCR, the repertoire was profiled, and TCRdb retains in-frame clones only, with some absent. The data hold approximately 21,000 clones, with around 86% observed a single time. Sequences were obtained from peripheral blood. Every receptor here comes from an elderly woman with active or convalescent COVID-19.

This sequence joins TRBV28 and TRBJ1-5; D not resolved. The CDR3 is 15 residues long. Germline V gives CDR1 MDHEN, CDR2 SYDVKM. Between the trimmed V and J ends, which lost 3 bases and 1 base, there was a span of 10 bases. CDR3 sequence: CASSFQTPSNQPQHF. The CDR3 DNA sequence: TGTGCCAGCAGTTTTCAGACACCCAGCAATCAGCCCCAGCATTTT.

The CDR3 DNA reads as TGTGCCAGCTCACCAGACAGGGGTGGCACCGGGGAGCTGTTTTTT. Amino acids: CASSPDRGGTGELFF. The chain couples TRBV18 to TRBJ2-2, with 8 nucleotides matching TRBD1. From germline, CDR1 is KGHSH and CDR2 LQKENI. This CDR3 comprises 15 residues. The trim removed 2 bases at V and 4 bases at J, leaving 3 bases unmatched.

The V and J genes are TRBV5-1 and TRBJ2-1, with 8 nucleotides matching TRBD2. CDR1 and CDR2 (germline): SGHRS, YFSETQ. The V segment lost 0 bases and the J segment 6 bases; nucleotides outside the gene matches: 8. The CDR3 contains 16 residues. CDR3 DNA: TGCGCCAGCAGCTTGGCGGGGGGGTCGTATGTCAATGAGCAGTTCTTC. The encoded protein is CASSLAGGSYVNEQFF.

This chain connects TRBV5-4 to TRBJ1-5, with a weak D call TRBD1 (5 bases). Germline V CDR1 and CDR2: SGHNT, YYREEE (reference sequence). V lost 3 bases and J 2 bases, leaving 21 bases between the germline ends. This CDR3 has 18 amino acids. The CDR3 nucleotides read TGTGCCAGCAGCTGGGGGGGGAGGGGTAGGTATGGCAATCAGCCCCAGCATTTT. Its translation: CASSWGGRGRYGNQPQHF.

The chain joins TRBV7-8 to TRBJ1-1; 9 bases align to TRBD1. This CDR3 is built from 15 residues. Trimming removed 5 bases from V and 7 bases from J; junction bases left unmatched: 11. The germline V gene encodes CDR1 SGHVS and CDR2 FQNEAQ. This CDR3 is CASSNPYRGRGEAFF. The DNA for the CDR3 is TGTGCCAGCAGCAACCCGTACAGGGGGCGGGGTGAAGCTTTCTTT.

The J gene is TRBJ1-4, the V gene TRBV21-1. TRBV21-1 is deemed a pseudogene. The CDR3 loop spans 21 amino acids. The CDR3 sequence is CASIPKSPCSKGVGENEKLFF. The CDR3 DNA reads as TGTGCCAGCATCCCCAAAAGCCCGTGCAGCAAGGGAGTGGGCGAAAATGAAAAACTGTTTTTT.

The chain carries TRBV19 and TRBJ1-2; 7 bases agree with TRBD1. Germline V gives CDR1 LNHDA, CDR2 SQIVND (reference sequence). Losses at the gene ends were 5 bases for V and 0 bases for J; bases not matched to a gene: 6. The CDR3 is 15 amino acids. The CDR3 loop is CASSSDRSANYGYTF. Written as DNA, the CDR3 is TGTGCCAGTAGTTCGGACAGGTCAGCTAACTATGGCTACACCTTC.

This chain connects TRBV3-1 (or the pseudogene TRBV3-2) to TRBJ2-5, with D possibly TRBD1 on 6 matching bases. Germline CDR1 and CDR2: LGHDT and YNNKEL (reference sequence). The CDR3 sequence is 17 residues long. V was clipped by 4 bases and J by 2 bases, with 20 bases between them. CDR3 nucleotides: TGTGCCAGCAGCCTTCTCAACCCAGGAAGGGGGCAAGAGACCCAGTACTTC. This translates into CASSLLNPGRGQETQYF.

This chain links TRBV2 with TRBJ1-5; perhaps TRBD1 as D (6 bases). This CDR3 has 19 residues. Germline V CDR1 and CDR2: SNHLY, FYNNEI. V lost 0 bases and J lost 1, with 19 bases in between. The CDR3 bases are TGTGCCAGCAGTGAAGCGCTGACCAGGGGATGGGAAAGCAATCAGCCCCAGCATTTT. This codes for CASSEALTRGWESNQPQHF.

The V call is TRBV19, the J call TRBJ1-2, with TRBD1 matching 7 bases. The CDR3 extends over 15 amino acids. Germline lookup yields CDR1 LNHDA and CDR2 SQIVND (reference sequence). V shed 4 bases and J 2 bases; nucleotides not matched to a gene: 7. The chain's CDR3 is CASSTFGTDNYGYTF. The CDR3 nucleotides are TGTGCCAGTAGTACCTTCGGGACAGACAACTATGGCTACACCTTC.

The chain couples TRBV5-3 to TRBJ1-2, with no clear D. TRBV5-3 is flagged as an ORF with uncertain function. CDR3 length: 14 residues. V lost 5 bases and J 5 bases, leaving 16 bases between the germline ends. CDR3 nucleotides: TGTGCCAGAAGTCCCCTCCGGACTCTATATGGCTACACCTTC. It codes for CARSPLRTLYGYTF.

This rearrangement joins TRBV27 to TRBJ1-2, with 8 nucleotides matching TRBD1. Germline loops: CDR1 MNHEY, CDR2 SMNVEV (reference sequence). The CDR3 loop spans 15 amino acids. Unmatched junction bases numbered 13, after V lost 6 bases and J lost 7 bases. In nucleotides, the CDR3 is TGTGCCAGCAGCTTGACAGGGGTATCCCCACTTGGCTACACCTTC. Protein sequence: CASSLTGVSPLGYTF.

The V gene is TRBV25-1, the J gene TRBJ2-2; the match to TRBD1 covers 9 bases. In germline, CDR1 is MGHDK, CDR2 SYGVNS. The CDR3 consists of 13 residues. The V gene end was trimmed by 8 bases and the J gene end by 4 bases; junction bases not matched to a gene: 2. CDR3 DNA: TGTGCCAGCGGGGACAGGGTCACCGGGGAGCTGTTTTTT. Its translation is CASGDRVTGELFF.

The V call is TRBV11-3, the J call TRBJ2-3, with D possibly matching TRBD1 (5 bases). The V gene lost 1 base and the J gene lost 0 bases, with 8 bases spanning the gap. CDR1 is SGHNT and CDR2 is YENEEA in the germline V gene. CDR3 length: 15 residues. CDR3 in DNA: TGTGCCAGCAGCTTAGGGTCAGGGAGCACAGATACGCAGTATTTT. It codes for CASSLGSGSTDTQYF.

The chain combines TRBV27 with TRBJ1-5, with 7 nucleotides matching TRBD1. The CDR3 loop spans 19 amino acids. Germline V gives CDR1 MNHEY, CDR2 SMNVEV (reference sequence). The trim removed 6 bases at V and 0 bases at J, leaving 17 bases unmatched. The CDR3 sequence is CASRPIRDSWGHSNQPQHF. The DNA of the CDR3 is TGTGCCAGCAGGCCTATTCGGGACAGCTGGGGACATAGCAATCAGCCCCAGCATTTT.

V and J are TRBV5-1 and TRBJ1-2; no reliable D call. The length of the CDR3 is 13 residues. CDR1 and CDR2 from the germline V gene are SGHRS and YFSETQ. V was clipped by 1 base and J by 0 bases, with 4 bases between them. The chain's CDR3 is CASSLSTNYGYTF. CDR3 bases: TGCGCCAGCAGCTTGTCAACTAACTATGGCTACACCTTC.

The chain has TRBV28 and TRBJ2-3; the match to TRBD2 covers 9 bases. V lost 4 bases and J lost 5; bases outside the gene matches: 7. Germline lookup yields CDR1 MDHEN and CDR2 SYDVKM. The CDR3 extends over 15 amino acids. CDR3 in DNA: TGTGCCAGCAGTTCCCTACTAGCGGGTGAAGATACGCAGTATTTT. Amino acids: CASSSLLAGEDTQYF.

This chain connects TRBV11-2 to TRBJ2-5; the match to TRBD2 covers 8 bases. The germline V gene has CDR1 SGHAT and CDR2 FQNNGV. V shed 5 bases, J shed 3 bases, and the junction held 5 bases outside the gene matches. This CDR3 has 14 amino acids. The CDR3 DNA reads as TGTGCCAGCAGCCCGGGGACTAGGGAAGAGACCCAGTACTTC. Amino acid sequence: CASSPGTREETQYF.

The chain is built from TRBV30 and TRBJ1-4; 9 bases match TRBD1. CDR1 is GTSNPN and CDR2 is SVGIG in the germline V gene (reference sequence). There are 15 residues in the CDR3. Trimming cost V 2 bases and J 8 bases; bases outside gene matches: 9. CDR3: CAWSPWTGEREKLFF. The CDR3 DNA reads TGTGCCTGGAGTCCTTGGACAGGGGAACGAGAAAAACTGTTTTTT.